This TCR beta chain was captured in a study of post-analysis software for immune sequencing data (dated by TCRdb to between 2014 and 2017). In the study overall: Recorded disease courses included relapsing-remitting, secondary progressive and progressive-relapsing multiple sclerosis, with some patients lacking subtype annotation. The multiple sclerosis patient repertoires were compared with around ten previously published healthy control repertoires from donors aged roughly 6 to 27 years. A subset of samples was prepared in parallel using single-end sample barcoding, then pooled and co-amplified after Illumina adapter ligation.

On the study overall, not on this receptor specifically: Direct clustering with F measure revealed strong co-clustering of samples prepared in the same batch, which led to a batch-effect correction. Significantly lower normalized Chao1 diversity was found in multiple sclerosis patients than in controls, suggesting substantial peripheral T-cell clonal expansion. The multiple sclerosis patient group was slightly younger than the control group.

Libraries were prepared through PCR. The listed sequencing device is Illumina HiSeq 2500. Unique molecular identifiers were incorporated into TCR beta cDNA libraries to reduce PCR and sequencing biases. Every 1 to 10 million input T cells yielded approximately 500,000 cDNA molecules, meaning each molecule approximated one T cell. The patient libraries were prepared and sequenced with the same protocol used for the earlier healthy control dataset. Within a given batch, samples were prepared together, multiplexed and sequenced on the same HiSeq lane. For the original study's pipeline: Raw barcoded reads were processed with MIGEC, and single-read molecular identifier groups were discarded before consensus assembly and CDR3 extraction. VDJtools was used for post-analysis of the clonotype tables, and diversity was normalized by down-sampling every dataset to the size of the smallest sample. To correct batch-related cross-sample contamination, repertoire overlap clustering matched CDR3 amino acid sequences but not nucleotide sequences. In TCRdb, the public reads were trimmed at Q25 with fastp and aligned with MiXCR, with productive beta chains retained. Duplicate CDR3 protein sequences are folded into a single record with the most common DNA and genes. Here the V and J calls rest on TCRdb's processing, not on the authors' analysis. The sample has more than 450,000 distinct CDR3 sequences on record, around 40% of them singletons. The ten largest account for under 2% of the sample.

To demonstrate the VDJtools post-analysis software, the study profiled TCR beta repertoires from the peripheral blood of around 13 young patients with multiple sclerosis. Multiple sclerosis patients were children and adolescents aged roughly 6 to 17 years. With regard to this clonotype: This receptor's antigen is unknown. Nothing much larger sits one base from this clone, and base qualities are not available.

This clonotype was obtained from a girl aged 10-17 years with multiple sclerosis. The sample was blood.

The CDR3 reads as follows: CASSSRQAPQGYTF. The nucleotide sequence reads as follows: TGTGCCAGCAGCTCTCGACAGGCCCCCCAGGGCTACACCTTC. The V and J segments used are TRBV7-9 and TRBJ1-2; 6 matching bases give a weak D call of TRBD1. Cut back by 4 bases and 8 bases, the V and J ends lie 17 bases apart. CDR1 SEHNR and CDR2 FQNEAQ are derived from the germline V gene (reference sequence). Its CDR3 holds 14 amino acids, cysteine through phenylalanine. Only CDR3 DNA is held: 42 bases, read in frame from base 1.